The next 4 T cell receptor beta chains were all read from a single sample in a study of shared clonotypes between healthy human individuals. The data were produced by immunoSEQ multiplex PCR, yet TCRdb's version contains in-frame clones alone and is incomplete. The table records approximately 1.4 million clones, 98% of them present only once. Sequenced input: naive CD4+ T cells sorted from blood. Documented subset: CD45RA+ positively selected. The receptors here all came from a man aged 25 to 40 in good health.

The chain is built from TRBV6-1 and TRBJ2-7, with no clear D. The germline V gene has CDR1 MNHNS and CDR2 SASEGT. V was clipped by 7 bases and J by 2 bases, with 12 bases between them. The CDR3 extends over 13 amino acids. This chain's CDR3 is CASTYGGAYEQYF. Here the CDR3 DNA reads TGTGCCAGCACCTACGGCGGCGCCTACGAGCAGTACTTC.

The genes are TRBV6-5 and TRBJ2-1; 8 bases agree with TRBD1. Germline-derived CDR1 and CDR2 are MNHEY and SVGAGI. With V trimmed by 4 bases and J by 9 bases, 8 bases remained unmatched. This CDR3 has 14 amino acids. Here the CDR3 DNA reads TGTGCCAGCAGTTCCGGGACAGGTCGGGTTGAGCAGTTCTTC. As protein: CASSSGTGRVEQFF.

The chain couples TRBV9 to TRBJ2-6; TRBD1 is a possible D gene (6 bases). V was shortened by 0 bases and J by 3 bases, with 19 bases between the two germline ends. Germline V gene lookup returns CDR1 SGDLS and CDR2 YYNGEE. CDR3 size: 19 residues. The CDR3 spells CASSVEGRGFKYGANVLTF. The CDR3 bases are TGTGCCAGCAGCGTAGAGGGCAGGGGATTCAAGTATGGGGCCAACGTCCTGACTTTC.

This sequence joins TRBV5-8 and TRBJ2-7; 9 nucleotides match TRBD2. The germline CDR1 and CDR2 sequences are SGHTS and YDEGEE. Trimming at V came to 5 bases and at J to 2 bases, leaving 17 bases not matched to a gene. CDR3 length: 18 residues. The chain's CDR3 is CASSHRQVGLAKPYEQYF. The CDR3 DNA is TGTGCCAGCAGTCACAGACAGGTCGGACTAGCGAAACCCTACGAGCAGTACTTC.